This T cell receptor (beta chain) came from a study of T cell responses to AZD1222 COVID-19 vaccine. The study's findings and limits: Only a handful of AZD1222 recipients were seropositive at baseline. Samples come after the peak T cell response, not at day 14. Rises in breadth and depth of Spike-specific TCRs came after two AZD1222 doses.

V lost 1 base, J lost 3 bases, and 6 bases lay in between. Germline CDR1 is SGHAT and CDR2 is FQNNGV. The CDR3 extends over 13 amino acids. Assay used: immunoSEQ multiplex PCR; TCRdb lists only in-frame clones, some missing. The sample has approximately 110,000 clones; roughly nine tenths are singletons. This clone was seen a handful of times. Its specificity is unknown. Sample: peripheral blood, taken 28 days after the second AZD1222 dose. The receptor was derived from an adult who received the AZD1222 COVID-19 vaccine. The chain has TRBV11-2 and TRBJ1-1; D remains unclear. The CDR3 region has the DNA TGTGCCAGCAGCTTAGCCCGTTACACTGAAGCTTTCTTT. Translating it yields CASSLARYTEAFF.